The rows below give T cell receptor beta chains drawn from one sample of a study of CD8 T cells in ankylosing spondylitis. TCRdb re-called the 5' RACE reads with MiXCR, one entry per CDR3 protein. This sample has some 140,000 distinct CDR3 sequences, with 7% to 9% found just once. Specimen: synovial fluid, either unsorted or a sorted T cell fraction (not recorded which). The receptors originated from a male donor with ankylosing spondylitis. Each CDR3 is given with its conserved first and last residue. Fields, in order: D gene, J gene, clone size, V gene, CDR3 DNA, CDR3 protein. A D gene is named only where the DNA matches it firmly. The listing skips clone size in some rows; elsewhere it reads once, few, many or a size class.

d_call: TRBD2; j_call: TRBJ2-1; clone_size: .; v_call: TRBV15; cdr3_nt: TGTGCCACCAGCAGAGGACTAGCGGGAGGTTATGAGCAGTTCTTC; cdr3_aa: CATSRGLAGGYEQFF
d_call: TRBD2; j_call: TRBJ2-2; clone_size: few; v_call: TRBV6-1; cdr3_nt: TGTGCCAGCAGGGATCAGCGGGGACTGAACACCGGGGAGCTGTTTTTT; cdr3_aa: CASRDQRGLNTGELFF
d_call: .; j_call: TRBJ2-3; clone_size: .; v_call: TRBV6-2/TRBV6-3; cdr3_nt: TGTGCCAGCAGTGCGCATCGGGGGCTCACCACAGATACGCAGTATTTT; cdr3_aa: CASSAHRGLTTDTQYF
d_call: TRBD2; j_call: TRBJ2-7; clone_size: many; v_call: TRBV12-3/TRBV12-4; cdr3_nt: TGTGCCAGCAGTTTTGCCGTAGCGGGTTCCTACGAGCAGTACTTC; cdr3_aa: CASSFAVAGSYEQYF
d_call: TRBD1; j_call: TRBJ2-4; clone_size: .; v_call: TRBV12-3/TRBV12-4; cdr3_nt: TGTGCCAGCAGAGATACAGGGGTGAACATTCAGTACTTC; cdr3_aa: CASRDTGVNIQYF
d_call: TRBD2; j_call: TRBJ2-3; clone_size: few; v_call: TRBV30; cdr3_nt: TGTGCCTGGACCCTAGCGGGGCATACGCAGTATTTT; cdr3_aa: CAWTLAGHTQYF
d_call: TRBD1; j_call: TRBJ2-3; clone_size: .; v_call: TRBV6-1; cdr3_nt: TGTGCCAGCAGTATATGGACAGGGAGGCCAGATACGCAGTATTTT; cdr3_aa: CASSIWTGRPDTQYF
d_call: TRBD2; j_call: TRBJ2-7; clone_size: few; v_call: TRBV27; cdr3_nt: TGTGCCAGCAGTCCCACACCGGTAAGCGGGATCTACGAGCAGTACTTC; cdr3_aa: CASSPTPVSGIYEQYF
d_call: .; j_call: TRBJ1-1; clone_size: many; v_call: TRBV29-1; cdr3_nt: TGCAGCGTTGGAGGTTACTCCATCAGGGGCACTGAAGCTTTCTTT; cdr3_aa: CSVGGYSIRGTEAFF
d_call: TRBD1; j_call: TRBJ1-1; clone_size: many; v_call: TRBV9; cdr3_nt: TGTGCCAGCACCCGGACAGGGGCGAACACTGAAGCTTTCTTT; cdr3_aa: CASTRTGANTEAFF
d_call: TRBD1; j_call: TRBJ1-1; clone_size: .; v_call: TRBV18; cdr3_nt: TGTGCCAGCTCACCTAGCCCCGTGGCAGGGGGCACTGAAGCTTTCTTT; cdr3_aa: CASSPSPVAGGTEAFF
d_call: .; j_call: TRBJ1-6; clone_size: .; v_call: TRBV28; cdr3_nt: TGTGCCAGCAGTATCCTGGGGGGCGGGTATAATTCACCCCTCCACTTT; cdr3_aa: CASSILGGGYNSPLHF
d_call: TRBD2; j_call: TRBJ2-3; clone_size: few; v_call: TRBV7-6; cdr3_nt: TGTGCCAGCAGCCGGGGGGGTCCCACAGATACGCAGTATTTT; cdr3_aa: CASSRGGPTDTQYF
d_call: TRBD1; j_call: TRBJ2-7; clone_size: large; v_call: TRBV7-2; cdr3_nt: TGTGCCAGCAGCAGGGACAGGGGGCGGTACGAGCAGTACTTC; cdr3_aa: CASSRDRGRYEQYF
d_call: .; j_call: TRBJ2-3; clone_size: many; v_call: TRBV5-1; cdr3_nt: TGCGCCAGCAGCTTGCCGACGAACACAGATACGCAGTATTTT; cdr3_aa: CASSLPTNTDTQYF
d_call: .; j_call: TRBJ1-5; clone_size: many; v_call: TRBV24-1; cdr3_nt: TGTGCCACCAGTGATGGCAGTCACCCCAATCAGCCCCAGCATTTT; cdr3_aa: CATSDGSHPNQPQHF
d_call: .; j_call: TRBJ2-3; clone_size: many; v_call: TRBV20-1; cdr3_nt: TGCAGTGCTAGAGATAACTTGGTGGGAAGCACAGATACGCAGTATTTT; cdr3_aa: CSARDNLVGSTDTQYF
d_call: .; j_call: TRBJ2-1; clone_size: many; v_call: TRBV28; cdr3_nt: TGTGCCAGCATTGGAGGGCCTATTGAGTCGGGGGAGCAGTTCTTC; cdr3_aa: CASIGGPIESGEQFF
d_call: .; j_call: TRBJ2-3; clone_size: .; v_call: TRBV12-3/TRBV12-4; cdr3_nt: TGTGCCAGCAGTTTGATCGGGGATACGCAGTATTTT; cdr3_aa: CASSLIGDTQYF
d_call: TRBD1; j_call: TRBJ2-1; clone_size: many; v_call: TRBV5-1; cdr3_nt: TGCGCCAGCAGCTTGGAGGACAGGGGTGAAAATGAGCAGTTCTTC; cdr3_aa: CASSLEDRGENEQFF
d_call: TRBD2; j_call: TRBJ2-7; clone_size: few; v_call: TRBV4-3; cdr3_nt: TGCGCCAGCAGCCAAGACCTAGCGGTCTCCTACGAGCAGTACTTC; cdr3_aa: CASSQDLAVSYEQYF
d_call: .; j_call: TRBJ2-4; clone_size: many; v_call: TRBV5-5; cdr3_nt: TGTGCCAGCAGCTTGGACGGAGCCAAAAACATTCAGTACTTC; cdr3_aa: CASSLDGAKNIQYF
d_call: .; j_call: TRBJ2-5; clone_size: .; v_call: TRBV5-1; cdr3_nt: TGCGCCAGCAGCTTGATCGGCACTTACCAAGAGACCCAGTACTTC; cdr3_aa: CASSLIGTYQETQYF
d_call: TRBD1; j_call: TRBJ1-4; clone_size: .; v_call: TRBV4-2; cdr3_nt: TGTGCCAGCAGCCAAGGTGACAGGGCGGGTGAAAAACTGTTTTTT; cdr3_aa: CASSQGDRAGEKLFF
d_call: .; j_call: TRBJ2-5; clone_size: .; v_call: TRBV10-3; cdr3_nt: TGTGCCATCAGGGAGCGGGTAGAAGAGACCCAGTACTTC; cdr3_aa: CAIRERVEETQYF
d_call: .; j_call: TRBJ1-6; clone_size: many; v_call: TRBV15; cdr3_nt: TGTGCCACCAGCAGAGCTACGGGGGGTTCACCCCTCCACTTT; cdr3_aa: CATSRATGGSPLHF
d_call: TRBD1; j_call: TRBJ2-5; clone_size: many; v_call: TRBV20-1; cdr3_nt: TGCAGTGCTAGTAAGGGGGCGATGGAGACCCAGTACTTC; cdr3_aa: CSASKGAMETQYF
d_call: TRBD2; j_call: TRBJ2-5; clone_size: many; v_call: TRBV7-3; cdr3_nt: TGTGCCAGCAGCTTACTAGCGGGGGAGACCCAGTACTTC; cdr3_aa: CASSLLAGETQYF
d_call: TRBD1; j_call: TRBJ2-5; clone_size: many; v_call: TRBV5-1; cdr3_nt: TGCGCCAGCAGCTCCGACAGGGGTACGGAGACCCAGTACTTC; cdr3_aa: CASSSDRGTETQYF
d_call: .; j_call: TRBJ1-3; clone_size: many; v_call: TRBV4-3; cdr3_nt: TGCGCCAGCAGCCAAGATGGCAGGGCTAACTCTGGAAACACCATATATTTT; cdr3_aa: CASSQDGRANSGNTIYF